This TCR beta chain was identified in a study of T cell repertoires in cytomegalovirus infection. For the study at large: Indications of both CMV infection and matching HLA type were provided by public TCR beta signatures. Broader study findings: Clonotypes of TCR beta that were HLA-C-restricted and CMV-specific dominated the ex vivo response. Of the TCR beta families, the public ones yielded a cumulative frequency that identified carriers of CMV plus the relevant HLA.

In TCRdb, the reads were re-called with MiXCR into one record per CDR3 protein. The sample records 700,000 to 950,000 distinct CDR3 sequences, approximately 30% being singletons. Deletions cut 0 bases from V and 0 bases from J, with 11 bases between. The CDR3 covers 16 residues. Germline V gene data show CDR1 as ENHRY and CDR2 as SYGVKD. Of note for this clonotype: The antigen is not known.

The chain carries TRBV10-3 and TRBJ1-1, with D unresolved. This specimen consisted of cultured CD8+ T cells from PBMCs, obtained from culture after CMV antigen stimulation. The clonotype originates from a human donor in good health (CMV status not recorded). Some clones in this sample may be carry-over from other donors' samples. The CDR3 sequence is CAISESRIFMNTEAFF. The CDR3 bases are TGTGCCATCAGTGAGTCGAGAATCTTCATGAACACTGAAGCTTTCTTT.